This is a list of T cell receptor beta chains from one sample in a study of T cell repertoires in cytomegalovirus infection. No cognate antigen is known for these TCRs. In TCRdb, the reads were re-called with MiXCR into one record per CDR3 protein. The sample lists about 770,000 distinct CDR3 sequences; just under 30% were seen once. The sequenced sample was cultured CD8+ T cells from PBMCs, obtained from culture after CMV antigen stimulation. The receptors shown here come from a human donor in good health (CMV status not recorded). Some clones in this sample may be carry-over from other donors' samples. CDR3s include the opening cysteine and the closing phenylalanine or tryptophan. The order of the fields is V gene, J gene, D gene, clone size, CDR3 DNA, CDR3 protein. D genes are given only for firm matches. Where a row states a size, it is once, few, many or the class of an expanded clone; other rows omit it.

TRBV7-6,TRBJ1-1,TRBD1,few,TGTGCCAGCAGCTCCAACCTTGGACAGGGGATTATGAACACTGAAGCTTTCTTT,CASSSNLGQGIMNTEAFF
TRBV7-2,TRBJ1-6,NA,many,TGTGCCAGCAGCTCCAAGCGGGCCAGCTCCTATAATTCACCCCTCCACTTT,CASSSKRASSYNSPLHF
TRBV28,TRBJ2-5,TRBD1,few,TGTGCCAGCAGTCTCGACAGGGTAGCAGAGACCCAGTACTTC,CASSLDRVAETQYF
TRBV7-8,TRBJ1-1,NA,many,TGTGCCAGCAGCCCGCGAGGGGGATTGAACACTGAAGCTTTCTTT,CASSPRGGLNTEAFF
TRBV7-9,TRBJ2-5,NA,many,TGTGCCAGCAGTTTTCCTGGGGGCCGGGAGACCCAGTACTTC,CASSFPGGRETQYF
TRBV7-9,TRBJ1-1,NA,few,TGTGCCAGCAGCTTACAAGGGCGGGGAACTGAAGCTTTCTTT,CASSLQGRGTEAFF
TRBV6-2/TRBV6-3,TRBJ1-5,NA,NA,TGTGCCAGCAGTTACGGTATGGCAGGTGGCAATCAGCCCCAGCATTTT,CASSYGMAGGNQPQHF
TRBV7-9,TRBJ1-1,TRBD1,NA,TGTGCCAGCAGGGTGGACAGGGACACTGAAGCTTTCTTT,CASRVDRDTEAFF
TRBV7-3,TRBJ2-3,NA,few,TGTGCCAGCAGTGGTGGGCTGTCTCCCTCTTATACGCAGTATTTT,CASSGGLSPSYTQYF
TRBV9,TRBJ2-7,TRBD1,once,TGTGCCAGCAGCCGAGGGTGGACAGGGAAAGAGGGCGAGCAGTACTTC,CASSRGWTGKEGEQYF
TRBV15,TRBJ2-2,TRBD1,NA,TGTGCCACCAGTGATACCGGGACAGGGATCATACTTACCGGGGAGCTGTTTTTT,CATSDTGTGIILTGELFF
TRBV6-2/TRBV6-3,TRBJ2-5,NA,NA,TGTGCCAGCAGTACTGGTCTATGGACCCAGTACTTC,CASSTGLWTQYF
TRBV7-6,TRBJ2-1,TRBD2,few,TGTGCCTCTGAAGCGGGGGACAATGAGCAGTTCTTC,CASEAGDNEQFF
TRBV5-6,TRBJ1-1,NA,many,TGTGCCAGCAGCTTGCCTAGTACTGAAGCTTTCTTT,CASSLPSTEAFF
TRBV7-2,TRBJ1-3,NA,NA,TGTGCCAGCAGCGTCGGGACTCCTGGAAACACCATATATTTT,CASSVGTPGNTIYF
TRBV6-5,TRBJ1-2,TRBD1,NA,TGTGCCAGCAGTTACTCGAGAGCAGGGGGCGCAGCTAACTATGGCTACACCTTC,CASSYSRAGGAANYGYTF
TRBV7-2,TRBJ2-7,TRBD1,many,TGTGCCAGCAGCGCGACAGGGGGTTTAACCTACGAGCAGTACTTC,CASSATGGLTYEQYF
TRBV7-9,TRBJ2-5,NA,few,TGTGCCAGCAGCCTTGTGAGGCGCGAAGAGACCCAGTACTTC,CASSLVRREETQYF
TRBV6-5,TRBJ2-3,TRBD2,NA,TGTGCCAGCAGGGGTAGCGGGGGGGCAATAATCGCAGATACGCAGTATTTT,CASRGSGGAIIADTQYF
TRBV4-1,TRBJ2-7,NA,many,TGCGCCAGCAGCCAAGAAAGGTCTTCCTACGAGCAGTACTTC,CASSQERSSYEQYF
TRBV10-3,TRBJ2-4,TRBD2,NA,TGTGCCATCAGTGGAAACAGCGGGAGCAAAAACATTCAGTACTTC,CAISGNSGSKNIQYF
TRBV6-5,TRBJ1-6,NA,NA,TGTGCCAGCAGTTACTCGACTATGGTTGATTCACCCCTCCACTTT,CASSYSTMVDSPLHF
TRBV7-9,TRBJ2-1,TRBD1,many,TGTGCCAGCAGCATTGGACAGGGGATGAATGAGCAGTTCTTC,CASSIGQGMNEQFF
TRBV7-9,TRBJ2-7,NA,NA,TGTGCCAGCAGCCCACCGGGGCAGGGCCATCCAGAGCAGTACTTC,CASSPPGQGHPEQYF
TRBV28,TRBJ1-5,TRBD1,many,TGTGCCAGCAGTTTATGGGGTGTTGGGCAGGGGGGCAATCAGCCCCAGCATTTT,CASSLWGVGQGGNQPQHF
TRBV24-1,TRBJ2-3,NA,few,TGTGCCACCAGTGATTTAGGACAGCTCGGGCGTCCAGATACGCAGTATTTT,CATSDLGQLGRPDTQYF
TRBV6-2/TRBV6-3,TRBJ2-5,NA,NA,TGTGCCAGCAGTCGCCCCGGCCGGACGACGAAAGAAGGGACCCAGTACTTC,CASSRPGRTTKEGTQYF
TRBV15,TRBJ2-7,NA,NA,TGTGCCACCAGCAGAGATTTGGGTAGCAACGAGCAGTACTTC,CATSRDLGSNEQYF
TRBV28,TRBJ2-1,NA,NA,TGTGCCAGCAGACCGACTAGTTACTCCTACAATGAGCAGTTCTTC,CASRPTSYSYNEQFF
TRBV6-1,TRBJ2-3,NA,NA,TGTGCCAGCAGTGAATCCGGGGATACGCAGTATTTT,CASSESGDTQYF
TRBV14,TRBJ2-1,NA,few,TGTGCCAGCAGCCAGGCGGGACAGTTTAGCAATGAGCAGTTCTTC,CASSQAGQFSNEQFF
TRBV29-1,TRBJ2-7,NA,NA,TGCAGCGTTACCCAGGGAAAGGACGAGCAGTACTTC,CSVTQGKDEQYF
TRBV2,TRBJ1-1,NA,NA,TGTGCCAGCAGCCATACCCGGATAGGAAACACTGAAGCTTTCTTT,CASSHTRIGNTEAFF
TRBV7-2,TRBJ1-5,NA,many,TGTGCCAGCAGACTACAGGAGGATATCAATCAGCCCCAGCATTTT,CASRLQEDINQPQHF
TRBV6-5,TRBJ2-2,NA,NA,TGTGCCAGCAGTGGGGGGGGGCAGACTACGAACACCGGGGAGCTGTTTTTT,CASSGGGQTTNTGELFF
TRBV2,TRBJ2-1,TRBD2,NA,TGTGCCAGCAGTGAACGAGCACTAGCGGGGTCCTACAATGAGCAGTTCTTC,CASSERALAGSYNEQFF
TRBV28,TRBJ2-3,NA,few,TGTGCCAGCAGTTTATTATCCGAGCTAGTGTTTCCAGATACGCAGTATTTT,CASSLLSELVFPDTQYF
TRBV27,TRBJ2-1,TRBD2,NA,TGTGCCAGCACCACACTGGGGGGGGTCACCTACAATGAGCAGTTCTTC,CASTTLGGVTYNEQFF
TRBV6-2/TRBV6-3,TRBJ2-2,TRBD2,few,TGTGCCAGCAGTTACATGTCTAGCGGGGGCCAGAACACCGGGGAGCTGTTTTTT,CASSYMSSGGQNTGELFF
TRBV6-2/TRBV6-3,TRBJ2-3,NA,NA,TGTGCCAGCAGTTACTCGAGGTTTAGTGGGAGAGGAGATACGCAGTATTTT,CASSYSRFSGRGDTQYF
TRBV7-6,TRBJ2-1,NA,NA,TGTGCCAGCAGCTTGTGGGACCCTTACAATGAGCAGTTCTTC,CASSLWDPYNEQFF
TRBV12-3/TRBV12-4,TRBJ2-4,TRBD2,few,TGTGCCAGCAGTTCCGGGACTAGCGGGGGTGTAGCCAAAAACATTCAGTACTTC,CASSSGTSGGVAKNIQYF
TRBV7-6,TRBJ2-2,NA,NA,TGTGCCAGCACCCTTGCCGGCAGGGTGAATGGGGAGCTGTTTTTT,CASTLAGRVNGELFF
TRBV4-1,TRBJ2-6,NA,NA,TGCGCCAGCAGCCAAGAGCAGAGCTCTGGGGCCAACGTCCTGACTTTC,CASSQEQSSGANVLTF
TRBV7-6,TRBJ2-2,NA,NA,TGTGCCAGCAGCCCCCGGCGCGGGGAGCTGTTTTTT,CASSPRRGELFF
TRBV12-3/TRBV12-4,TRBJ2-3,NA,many,TGTGCCAGCAGTTCGATTAGTCCATACCTCACAGATACGCAGTATTTT,CASSSISPYLTDTQYF
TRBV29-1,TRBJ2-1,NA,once,TGCAGCGTCCCCCGAGGGGTAACCTCCTACAATGAGCAGTTCTTC,CSVPRGVTSYNEQFF
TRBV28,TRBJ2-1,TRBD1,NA,TGTGCCAGCCTCCGGACAGGGGGCTATGAGCAGTTCTTC,CASLRTGGYEQFF
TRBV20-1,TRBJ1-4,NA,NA,TGCAGTGCTTCACAGGGAGAGCTGTTTTTT,CSASQGELFF
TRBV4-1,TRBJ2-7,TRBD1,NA,TGCGCCAGCAGCCAACCTTTGGAACAGGGGTATTACGAGCAGTACTTC,CASSQPLEQGYYEQYF
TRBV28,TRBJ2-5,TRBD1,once,TGTGCCAGCAGTAAGGACAGGGGGTGGGAGACCCAGTACTTC,CASSKDRGWETQYF
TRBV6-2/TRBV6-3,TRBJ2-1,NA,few,TGTGCCAGCAGTTACGAGGGGCCCAGCTCCTACAATGAGCAGTTCTTC,CASSYEGPSSYNEQFF
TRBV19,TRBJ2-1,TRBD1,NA,TGTGCCAGTAGTATAGCCAGGGGGCCCTACAATGAGCAGTTCTTC,CASSIARGPYNEQFF
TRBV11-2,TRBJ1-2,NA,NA,TGTGCCAGCAGCGCCCACAGACTAGAGGAAGGCTACACCTTC,CASSAHRLEEGYTF
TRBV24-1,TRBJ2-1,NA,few,TGTGCCACCAGTGAAGGGGGACTTAACAATGAGCAGTTCTTC,CATSEGGLNNEQFF
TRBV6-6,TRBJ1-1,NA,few,TGTGCCAGCAGTCCCGAGGGGGGTGGAGGCACTGAAGCTTTCTTT,CASSPEGGGGTEAFF
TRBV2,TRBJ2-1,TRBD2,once,TGTGCCAGGGGTGTACCGGGACTAGCAAGTCATGAGCAGTTCTTC,CARGVPGLASHEQFF
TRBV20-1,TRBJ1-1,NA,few,TGCAGTGCACAAGAGGGAGGACAACGCATGAACACTGAAGCTTTCTTT,CSAQEGGQRMNTEAFF
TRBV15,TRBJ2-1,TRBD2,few,TGTGCCACCAGCAGAGGTTACGGACTAGCGGGTCAACAGGGGTCCTACAATGAGCAGTTCTTC,CATSRGYGLAGQQGSYNEQFF